This is a list of T cell receptor beta chains from one sample in a study of blood T cell repertoires in COVID-19. Produced via immunoSEQ multiplex PCR; TCRdb's table is partial and in-frame only. The profile shows under 150,000 clones, 85% to 90% of them singletons. Sample: peripheral blood. These receptors were obtained from a woman aged 45-60 years with acute or convalescent COVID-19. The CDR3 runs from the conserved cysteine through the conserved F or W. The D gene is left open where the match is weak. Clone size is stated in some rows and not others, as once, few, many or a class when expanded.

V	size	J	D	CDR3	DNA
TRBV10-3	few	TRBJ2-7	TRBD2	CAISAGTSGRRYEQYF	TGTGCCATCAGCGCAGGGACTAGCGGGAGACGCTACGAGCAGTACTTC
TRBV24-1	once	TRBJ2-5	-	CATSRGETQYF	TGTGCCACCAGTCGGGGGGAGACCCAGTACTTC
TRBV3-1/TRBV3-2	-	TRBJ2-7	TRBD1	CASSQRDRDYEQYF	TGTGCCAGCAGCCAGAGGGACAGGGACTACGAGCAGTACTTC
TRBV5-1	-	TRBJ2-2	-	CASSLDNANTGELFF	TGCGCCAGCAGCTTGGACAACGCGAACACCGGGGAGCTGTTTTTT
TRBV30	once	TRBJ2-5	TRBD1	CAWSGAQGAGETQYF	TGTGCCTGGAGTGGGGCACAGGGGGCGGGGGAGACCCAGTACTTC
TRBV19	-	TRBJ2-1	-	CASRTTWRSDEQFF	TGTGCCAGTCGAACCACGTGGAGGTCGGATGAGCAGTTCTTC
TRBV14	-	TRBJ1-2	-	CASSQSLKGLGYTF	TGTGCCAGCAGCCAATCCCTAAAGGGGCTCGGCTACACCTTC
TRBV19	once	TRBJ1-1	TRBD1	CASSLTGSTEAFF	TGTGCCAGTAGTTTGACAGGGAGCACTGAAGCTTTCTTT
TRBV11-2	-	TRBJ1-5	TRBD1	CASSSRTGDQPQHF	TGTGCCAGCAGCTCCCGGACAGGGGATCAGCCCCAGCATTTT
TRBV11-1	-	TRBJ2-7	TRBD2	CASSSLWRERNSEQYF	TGTGCCAGCAGCTCTCTTTGGCGGGAGAGGAACAGCGAGCAGTACTTC
TRBV28	-	TRBJ2-7	-	CASSSGIVSSYEQYF	TGTGCCAGCAGTTCGGGTATAGTTAGCTCCTACGAGCAGTACTTC
TRBV5-4	-	TRBJ2-2	TRBD1	CASSLPGTGGSGELFF	TGTGCCAGCAGCTTACCCGGGACAGGGGGATCCGGGGAGCTGTTTTTT
TRBV7-3	-	TRBJ2-1	-	CASSKDRPQSYNEQFF	TGTGCCAGCAGCAAAGACAGGCCTCAATCCTACAATGAGCAGTTCTTC
TRBV9	-	TRBJ2-1	TRBD2	CASSPHSGGEWNEQFF	TGTGCCAGCAGCCCTCATAGCGGGGGGGAGTGGAATGAGCAGTTCTTC
TRBV6-5	-	TRBJ1-2	-	CASTRGAHYGYTF	TGTGCCAGCACCCGGGGGGCCCACTATGGCTACACCTTC
TRBV7-8	-	TRBJ2-2	-	CASSLMGAITGELFF	TGTGCCAGCAGCTTAATGGGGGCGATCACCGGGGAGCTGTTTTTT
TRBV7-9	-	TRBJ2-2	-	CASSNLDTTQTGELFF	TGTGCCAGCAGCAACCTCGACACGACGCAAACCGGGGAGCTGTTTTTT
TRBV3-1/TRBV3-2	few	TRBJ1-1	-	CASSLKGGTTFF	TGTGCCAGCAGCCTTAAAGGGGGAACAACTTTCTTT
TRBV27	-	TRBJ1-1	-	CASRRQQDMNTEAFF	TGTGCCAGCAGGAGACAGCAAGACATGAACACTGAAGCTTTCTTT
TRBV24-1	-	TRBJ2-3	-	CATSDLAGDTDTQYF	TGTGCCACCAGTGATTTGGCAGGGGACACAGATACGCAGTATTTT
TRBV7-2	-	TRBJ1-4	TRBD1	CASSSGTGQKLFF	TGTGCCAGCAGCTCAGGGACAGGGCAGAAACTGTTTTTT
TRBV6-5	once	TRBJ2-3	TRBD2	CASSRGGIPDTQYF	TGTGCCAGCAGTCGGGGAGGGATCCCAGATACGCAGTATTTT
TRBV19	-	TRBJ1-2	-	CASSMAQGNYGYTF	TGTGCCAGTAGTATGGCGCAGGGCAACTATGGCTACACCTTC
TRBV15	-	TRBJ2-7	TRBD1	CATSRVTGSSYEQYF	TGTGCCACCAGCAGGGTGACAGGGAGCTCCTACGAGCAGTACTTC
TRBV7-3	-	TRBJ1-1	TRBD1	CASSPGTGGKRAFF	TGTGCCAGCAGCCCAGGGACAGGGGGAAAAAGGGCTTTCTTT
TRBV13	-	TRBJ2-5	TRBD1	CASSIGGTGQETQYF	TGTGCCAGCTCGATTGGCGGGACAGGGCAGGAGACCCAGTACTTC
TRBV2	-	TRBJ1-4	-	CASSGRQGLTNEKLFF	TGTGCCAGCAGTGGCCGGCAGGGTCTGACTAATGAAAAACTGTTTTTT
TRBV19	once	TRBJ2-1	TRBD2	CASSRTSGTNEQFF	TGTGCCAGTAGTCGGACTAGCGGGACCAATGAGCAGTTCTTC
TRBV28	once	TRBJ1-6	-	CASREGGNSYNSPLHF	TGTGCCAGCAGGGAGGGCGGAAACTCCTATAATTCACCCCTCCACTTT
TRBV6-5	-	TRBJ2-4	TRBD1	CASSSGQGIAKNIQYF	TGTGCCAGCAGTTCGGGACAGGGCATAGCCAAAAACATTCAGTACTTC
TRBV4-2	-	TRBJ1-6	-	CASSQDTGGSPLHF	TGTGCCAGCAGCCAAGACACAGGCGGATCACCCCTCCACTTT
TRBV4-1	once	TRBJ2-2	TRBD2	CASSPTATSGVTGELFF	TGCGCCAGCAGCCCAACCGCTACTAGCGGGGTCACCGGGGAGCTGTTTTTT
TRBV7-3	-	TRBJ2-1	TRBD2	CASSLSREVNEQFF	TGTGCCAGCAGCTTATCCCGGGAGGTGAATGAGCAGTTCTTC
TRBV7-2	-	TRBJ1-2	-	CASSSGGGGKSYTF	TGTGCCAGCAGCTCCGGGGGGGGCGGTAAGAGCTACACCTTC
TRBV19	once	TRBJ1-1	-	CASSISKPSPNTEAFF	TGTGCCAGTAGTATAAGCAAGCCATCACCGAACACTGAAGCTTTCTTT
TRBV11-2	-	TRBJ1-1	TRBD1	CASSPGQGAVNTEAFF	TGTGCCAGCAGCCCGGGACAGGGGGCAGTGAACACTGAAGCTTTCTTT
TRBV6-2/TRBV6-3	-	TRBJ1-6	-	CASSPRRGWNSPLHF	TGTGCCAGCAGTCCCCGTCGGGGATGGAACTCACCCCTCCACTTT
TRBV7-9	-	TRBJ2-7	TRBD1	CASSWDRGQYEQYF	TGTGCCAGCAGCTGGGACAGGGGGCAATACGAGCAGTACTTC
TRBV6-1	-	TRBJ1-1	-	CASSEALLPNTEAFF	TGTGCCAGCAGTGAAGCGCTACTACCAAACACTGAAGCTTTCTTT
TRBV5-6	-	TRBJ1-4	-	CASSSLTDNYNEKLFF	TGTGCCAGCAGCTCCCTAACGGACAATTATAATGAAAAACTGTTTTTT
TRBV19	-	TRBJ2-1	TRBD2	CASSWTSEDEQFF	TGTGCCAGTAGTTGGACTAGCGAGGATGAGCAGTTCTTC
TRBV3-1/TRBV3-2	few	TRBJ1-3	-	CASSLIPGNTIYF	TGTGCCAGCAGCCTTATCCCTGGAAACACCATATATTTT
TRBV19	-	TRBJ1-3	-	CASVDTISGNTIYF	TGTGCCAGTGTAGACACGATCTCTGGAAACACCATATATTTT
TRBV30	-	TRBJ1-1	TRBD1	CASLPGQLMNTEAFF	TGTGCCTCCCTACCGGGACAGTTAATGAACACTGAAGCTTTCTTT
TRBV18	-	TRBJ1-3	-	CASSAYGVLYDNNSGNTIYF	TGTGCCAGCTCAGCATACGGGGTGTTATACGACAACAACTCTGGAAACACCATATATTTT
TRBV30	-	TRBJ2-2	-	CAWTGSGELFF	TGTGCCTGGACTGGCTCAGGGGAGCTGTTTTTT
TRBV3-1/TRBV3-2	-	TRBJ1-1	-	CASSLQGTEAFF	TGTGCCAGCAGCCTCCAGGGGACTGAAGCTTTCTTT
TRBV10-2	-	TRBJ1-1	TRBD1	CASLTGPNTEAFF	TGCGCCAGTCTGACAGGGCCGAACACTGAAGCTTTCTTT
TRBV20-1	-	TRBJ2-1	TRBD1	CSARVDRGWFF	TGCAGTGCTAGAGTGGACAGGGGTTGGTTCTTC
TRBV28	once	TRBJ1-2	-	CASSQGLNYGYTF	TGTGCCAGCAGTCAGGGATTGAACTATGGCTACACCTTC
TRBV28	-	TRBJ2-5	TRBD2	CASSLSLIAGGWETQYF	TGTGCCAGCAGTTTATCCTTAATAGCGGGAGGGTGGGAGACCCAGTACTTC
TRBV10-3	-	TRBJ2-7	TRBD1	CAISAPSGTETYEQYF	TGTGCCATCAGTGCCCCTTCCGGGACAGAAACCTACGAGCAGTACTTC
TRBV28	-	TRBJ1-1	-	CASSPPGGLAFF	TGTGCCAGCAGCCCCCCGGGGGGTTTAGCTTTCTTT
TRBV18	-	TRBJ1-2	-	CASSPLERFGYGYTF	TGTGCCAGCTCACCACTTGAGAGGTTTGGCTATGGCTACACCTTC
TRBV15	-	TRBJ2-5	TRBD2	CATSRELIILAGDQETQYF	TGTGCCACCAGCAGAGAACTGATAATACTAGCGGGAGACCAAGAGACCCAGTACTTC
TRBV6-2/TRBV6-3	-	TRBJ2-7	TRBD2	CASSYLSGRKNEQYF	TGTGCCAGCAGTTACTTAAGCGGGAGAAAGAACGAGCAGTACTTC
TRBV7-2	-	TRBJ1-2	-	CASSLASAGSKYGYTF	TGTGCCAGCAGCTTAGCGTCGGCAGGCTCGAAGTATGGCTACACCTTC
TRBV6-5	-	TRBJ2-2	TRBD1	CASRRDRRTGELFF	TGTGCCAGCAGACGGGACAGGAGGACCGGGGAGCTGTTTTTT
TRBV6-5	-	TRBJ1-2	TRBD1	CASSYGQGAISNGYTF	TGTGCCAGCAGTTACGGACAGGGGGCGATTTCTAATGGCTACACCTTC